The T cell receptor (beta chain) described here comes from a study of CD8 T cells in ankylosing spondylitis. Germline V gives CDR1 LGHNA, CDR2 YSLEER. J lost 2 bases, V lost 0 bases, and 1 base had no gene match. This CDR3 spans 16 amino acids. This clonotype was detected only a few times. Its antigen is unidentified. Libraries for TCR beta were made by quantitative 5'-RACE with molecular barcodes. Each CDR3 protein gets one entry after TCRdb re-called the 5' RACE reads with MiXCR. The sample contains about 510,000 distinct CDR3 sequences, 5.3% of which appear only once. Study results and caveats: Clones that were linked to disease were CD8+ and were relatively rare in peripheral blood. A motif of fewer than ten highly homologous TCR beta variants was seen as apparently characteristic of ankylosing spondylitis blood. Reported data indicate significant enrichment of disease-linked clones within matched ankylosing spondylitis synovial fluid.

This receptor was taken from a male donor with ankylosing spondylitis. The rearrangement links TRBV4-3 to TRBJ2-6; 7 positions agree with TRBD2. The sequenced sample consisted of blood, either unsorted or a sorted T cell fraction (not recorded which). CDR3: CASSQDGGTGANVLTF. The DNA for the CDR3 is TGCGCCAGCAGCCAAGACGGGGGGACTGGGGCCAACGTCCTGACTTTC.